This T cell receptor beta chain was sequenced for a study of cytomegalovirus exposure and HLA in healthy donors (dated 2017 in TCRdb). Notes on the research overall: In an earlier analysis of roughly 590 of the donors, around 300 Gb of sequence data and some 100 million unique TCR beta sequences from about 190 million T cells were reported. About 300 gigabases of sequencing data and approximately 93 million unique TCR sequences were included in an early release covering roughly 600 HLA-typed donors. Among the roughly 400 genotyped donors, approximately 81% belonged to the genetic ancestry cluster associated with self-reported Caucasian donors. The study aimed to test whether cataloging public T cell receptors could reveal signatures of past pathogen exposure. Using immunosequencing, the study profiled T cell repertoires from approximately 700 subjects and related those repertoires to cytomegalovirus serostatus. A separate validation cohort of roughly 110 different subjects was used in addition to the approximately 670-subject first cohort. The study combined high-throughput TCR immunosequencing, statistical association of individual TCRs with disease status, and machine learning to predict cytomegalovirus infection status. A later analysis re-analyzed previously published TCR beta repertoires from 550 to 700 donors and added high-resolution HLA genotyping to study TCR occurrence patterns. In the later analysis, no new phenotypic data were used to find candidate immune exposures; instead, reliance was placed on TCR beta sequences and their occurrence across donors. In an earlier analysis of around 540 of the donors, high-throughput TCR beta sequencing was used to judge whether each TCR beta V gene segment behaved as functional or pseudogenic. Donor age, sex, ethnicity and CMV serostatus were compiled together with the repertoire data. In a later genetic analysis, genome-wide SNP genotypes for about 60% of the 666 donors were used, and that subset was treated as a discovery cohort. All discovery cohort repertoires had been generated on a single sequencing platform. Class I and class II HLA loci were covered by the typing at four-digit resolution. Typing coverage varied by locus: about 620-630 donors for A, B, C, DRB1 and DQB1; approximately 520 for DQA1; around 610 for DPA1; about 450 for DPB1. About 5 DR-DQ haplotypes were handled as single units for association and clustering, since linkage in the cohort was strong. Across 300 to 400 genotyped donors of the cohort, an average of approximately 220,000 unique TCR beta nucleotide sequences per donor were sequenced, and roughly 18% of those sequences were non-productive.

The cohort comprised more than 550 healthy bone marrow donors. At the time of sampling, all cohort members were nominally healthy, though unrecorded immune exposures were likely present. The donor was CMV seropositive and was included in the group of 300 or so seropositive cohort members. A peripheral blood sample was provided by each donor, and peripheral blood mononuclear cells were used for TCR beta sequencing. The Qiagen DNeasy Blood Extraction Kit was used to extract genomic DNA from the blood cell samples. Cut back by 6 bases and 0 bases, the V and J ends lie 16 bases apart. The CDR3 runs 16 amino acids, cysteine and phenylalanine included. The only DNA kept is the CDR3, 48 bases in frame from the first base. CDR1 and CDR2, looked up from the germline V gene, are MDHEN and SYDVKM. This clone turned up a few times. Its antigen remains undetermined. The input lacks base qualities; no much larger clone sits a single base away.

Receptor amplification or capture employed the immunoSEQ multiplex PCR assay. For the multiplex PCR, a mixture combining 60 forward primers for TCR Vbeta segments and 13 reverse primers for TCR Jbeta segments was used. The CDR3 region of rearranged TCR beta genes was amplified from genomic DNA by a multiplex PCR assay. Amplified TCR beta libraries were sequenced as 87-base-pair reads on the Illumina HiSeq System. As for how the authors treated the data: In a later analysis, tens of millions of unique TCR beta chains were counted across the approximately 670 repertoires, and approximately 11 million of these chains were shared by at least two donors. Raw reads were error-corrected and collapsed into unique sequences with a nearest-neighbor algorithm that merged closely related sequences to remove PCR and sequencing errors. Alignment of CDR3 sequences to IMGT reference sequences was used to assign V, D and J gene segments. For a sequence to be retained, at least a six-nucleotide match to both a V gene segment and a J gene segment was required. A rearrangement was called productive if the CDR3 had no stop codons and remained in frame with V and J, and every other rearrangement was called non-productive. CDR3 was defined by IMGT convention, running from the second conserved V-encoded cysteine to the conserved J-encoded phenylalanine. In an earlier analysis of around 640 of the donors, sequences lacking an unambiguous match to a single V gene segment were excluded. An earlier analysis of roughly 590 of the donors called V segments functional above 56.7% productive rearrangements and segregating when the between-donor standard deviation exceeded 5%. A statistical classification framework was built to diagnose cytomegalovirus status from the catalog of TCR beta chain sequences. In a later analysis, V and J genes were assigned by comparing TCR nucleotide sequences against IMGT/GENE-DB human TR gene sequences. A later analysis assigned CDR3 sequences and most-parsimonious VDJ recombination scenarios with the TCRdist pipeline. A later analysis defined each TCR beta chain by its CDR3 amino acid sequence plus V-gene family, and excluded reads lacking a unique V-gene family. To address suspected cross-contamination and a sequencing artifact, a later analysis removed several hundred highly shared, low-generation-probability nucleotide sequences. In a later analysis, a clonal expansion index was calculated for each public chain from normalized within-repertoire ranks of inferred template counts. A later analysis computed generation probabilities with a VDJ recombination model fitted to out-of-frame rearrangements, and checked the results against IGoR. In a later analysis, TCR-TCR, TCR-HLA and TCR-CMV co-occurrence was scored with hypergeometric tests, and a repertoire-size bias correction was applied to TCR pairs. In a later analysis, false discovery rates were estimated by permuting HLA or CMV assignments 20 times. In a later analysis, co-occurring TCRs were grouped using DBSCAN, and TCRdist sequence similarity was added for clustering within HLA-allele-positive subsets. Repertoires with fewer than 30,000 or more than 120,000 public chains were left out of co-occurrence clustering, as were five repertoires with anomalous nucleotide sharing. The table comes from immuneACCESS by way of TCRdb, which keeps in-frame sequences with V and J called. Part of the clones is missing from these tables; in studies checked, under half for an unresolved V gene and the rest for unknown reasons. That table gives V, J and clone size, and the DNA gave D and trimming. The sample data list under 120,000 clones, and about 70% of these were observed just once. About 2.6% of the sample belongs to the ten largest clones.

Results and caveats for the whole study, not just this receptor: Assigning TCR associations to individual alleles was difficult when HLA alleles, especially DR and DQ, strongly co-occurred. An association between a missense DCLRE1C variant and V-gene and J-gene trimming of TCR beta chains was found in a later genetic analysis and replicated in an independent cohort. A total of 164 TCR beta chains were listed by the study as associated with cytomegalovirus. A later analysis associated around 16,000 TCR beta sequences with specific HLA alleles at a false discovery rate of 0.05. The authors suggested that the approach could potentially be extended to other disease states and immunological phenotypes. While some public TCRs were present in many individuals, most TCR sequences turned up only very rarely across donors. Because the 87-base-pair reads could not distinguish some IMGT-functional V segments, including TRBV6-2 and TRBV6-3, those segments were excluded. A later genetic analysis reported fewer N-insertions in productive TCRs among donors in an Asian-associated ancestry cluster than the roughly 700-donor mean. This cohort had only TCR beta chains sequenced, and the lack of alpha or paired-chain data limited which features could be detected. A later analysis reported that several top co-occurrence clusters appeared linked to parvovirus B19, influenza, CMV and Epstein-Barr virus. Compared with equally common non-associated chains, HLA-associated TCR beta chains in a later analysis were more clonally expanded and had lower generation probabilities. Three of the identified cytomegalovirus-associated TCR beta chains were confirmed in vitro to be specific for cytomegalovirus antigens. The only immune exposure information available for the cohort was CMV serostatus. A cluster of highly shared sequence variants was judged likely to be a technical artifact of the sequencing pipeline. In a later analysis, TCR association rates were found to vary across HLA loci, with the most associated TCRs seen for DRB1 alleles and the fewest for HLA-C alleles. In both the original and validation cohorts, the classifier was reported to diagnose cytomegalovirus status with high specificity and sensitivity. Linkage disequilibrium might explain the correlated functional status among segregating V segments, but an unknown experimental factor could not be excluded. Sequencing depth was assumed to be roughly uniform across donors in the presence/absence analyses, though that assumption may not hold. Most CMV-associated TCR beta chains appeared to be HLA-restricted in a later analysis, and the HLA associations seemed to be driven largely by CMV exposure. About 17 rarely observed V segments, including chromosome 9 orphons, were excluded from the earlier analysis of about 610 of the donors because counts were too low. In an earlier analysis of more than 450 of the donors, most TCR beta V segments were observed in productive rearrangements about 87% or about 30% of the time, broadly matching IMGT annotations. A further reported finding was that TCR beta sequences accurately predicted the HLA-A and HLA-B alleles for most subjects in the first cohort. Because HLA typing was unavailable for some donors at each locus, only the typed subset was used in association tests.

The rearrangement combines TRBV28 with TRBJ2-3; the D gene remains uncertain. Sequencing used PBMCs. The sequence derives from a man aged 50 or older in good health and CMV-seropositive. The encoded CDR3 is CASSTIRQRSTDTQYF. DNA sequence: TGTGCCAGCAGCACGATCCGGCAGCGCAGCACAGATACGCAGTATTTT.